This passage covers 15 T cell receptor beta chains from one sample sequenced in a study of STAT5B mutations in CD4+ large granular lymphocyte leukemia. TCRdb keeps only in-frame clones here, not all; method: immunoSEQ multiplex PCR. The data hold over 25,000 clones, with 81% observed a single time. Material for sequencing was CD4+ T cells from blood buffy coats. Receptor source: a human donor in good health.

This clone came up once. The V gene is TRBV18, the J gene TRBJ2-2; tentative D call: TRBD1 (5 bases). V shed 3 bases and J shed 5 bases, with 10 bases lying between them. The germline V gene encodes CDR1 KGHSH and CDR2 LQKENI. CDR3 size: 14 residues. CDR3 in amino acids: CASSPETATGELFF. The CDR3 DNA sequence: TGTGCCAGCTCACCGGAGACAGCAACCGGGGAGCTGTTTTTT.

The chain uses TRBV10-3 and TRBJ2-2; TRBD1 aligns across 7 bases. Germline CDR1 and CDR2: ENHRY and SYGVKD. With 7 bases clipped from V and 1 base from J, the junction kept 3 bases outside the gene matches. There are 14 residues in the CDR3. Here the CDR3 reads CAITRDRNTGELFF. CDR3 bases: TGTGCCATCACCCGGGACAGGAACACCGGGGAGCTGTTTTTT.

The chain has TRBV27 and TRBJ2-1; weak D call: TRBD1 (5 bases). The V gene lost 5 bases and the J gene lost 8 bases, with 16 bases spanning the gap. Germline CDR1 MNHEY, CDR2 SMNVEV (reference sequence). The CDR3 loop spans 14 amino acids. This CDR3 is CASSKRGISDEQFF. In DNA, the CDR3 is TGTGCCAGCAGTAAAAGGGGCATATCGGATGAGCAGTTCTTC.

The chain has TRBV11-3 and TRBJ2-1; the D is unclear. V was pared by 4 bases and J by 9 bases, with 13 bases between. The germline V gene has CDR1 SGHNT and CDR2 YENEEA. This CDR3 has 13 residues. The CDR3 DNA follows: TGTGCCAGCAGCTCCGTCCCCCCTGGTGAGCAGTTCTTC. It codes for CASSSVPPGEQFF.

The rearrangement joins TRBV19 to TRBJ1-1; D ambiguous. The germline CDR1 and CDR2 sequences are LNHDA and SQIVND (reference sequence). Trimming removed 3 bases at V and 2 bases at J, with 10 bases between. CDR3 length equals 14 residues. The CDR3 here is CASSILALNTEAFF. As DNA, the CDR3 is TGTGCCAGTAGTATCCTCGCACTTAACACTGAAGCTTTCTTT. The entire variable domain, with the rest obtained from reference TRBV19 and TRBJ1-1, is as follows: DGGITQSPKYLFRKEGQNVTLSCEQNLNHDAMYWYRQDPGQGLRLIYYSQIVNDFQKGDIAEGYSVSREKKESFPLTVTSAQKNPTAFYLCASSILALNTEAFFGQGTRLTVV.

The gene calls are TRBV5-1 and TRBJ2-3, with D unresolved. V was clipped by 5 bases and J by 1 base, with 14 bases between them. Germline V gene sequence: CDR1 SGHRS, CDR2 YFSETQ. CDR3 length equals 15 residues. In DNA, the CDR3 is TGCGCCAGCAGTTACGGTGGTCTCGGCACAGATACGCAGTATTTT. Its translation: CASSYGGLGTDTQYF.

DNA of the CDR3: TGTGCCAGCAGCTCCTCAGGGGGTGTTGGTAACACCATATATTTT. The encoded protein is CASSSSGGVGNTIYF. The chain links TRBV7-2 to TRBJ1-3; 7 nucleotides line up with TRBD1. This CDR3 is 15 amino acids long. V trimming: 4 bases; J trimming: 7 bases; junction bases outside the gene matches: 10. Germline assignment: CDR1 SGHTA and CDR2 FQGNSA. Using reference TRBV7-2 and TRBJ1-3 for the parts outside the CDR3, the full variable domain is GAGVSQSPSNKVTEKGKDVELRCDPISGHTALYWYRQSLGQGLEFLIYFQGNSAPDKSGLPSDRFSAERTGGSVSTLTIQRTQQEDSAVYLCASSSSGGVGNTIYFGEGSWLTVV.

This chain joins TRBV18 and TRBJ1-5; D is perhaps TRBD1 (5 bases). Trimming removed 6 bases at V and 6 bases at J, with 9 bases between. CDR1 is KGHSH and CDR2 is LQKENI in the germline V gene. The CDR3 is made up of 12 amino acids. The DNA of the CDR3 is TGTGCCAGCTCCCGGGGCAGTCAGCCCCAGCATTTT. This translates into CASSRGSQPQHF.

This clone was seen only a few times. CDR3 region: CASSDPRRENYGYTF. The CDR3 DNA follows: TGCGCCAGCAGTGACCCCCGCAGGGAGAACTATGGCTACACCTTC. The rearrangement links TRBV10-1 to TRBJ1-2; tentative D call: TRBD1 (5 bases). The CDR3 is 15 amino acids. Trimming took 3 bases from V and 2 from J, leaving 13 bases between them. Germline-derived CDR1 and CDR2 are WNHNN and SYGVQD (reference sequence).

This clone occurred once. DNA of the CDR3: TGCAGTGCTAGAGTAGGGGATACGCAGTATTTT. It translates to CSARVGDTQYF. This chain connects TRBV20-1 to TRBJ2-3, with D unresolved. From germline, CDR1 is DFQATT and CDR2 SNEGSKA (reference sequence). Trimming pared 1 base from V and 6 bases from J, leaving 5 bases between. This CDR3 has 11 residues.

The CDR3 sequence: CASSDLGKVRANTGELFF. The CDR3 nucleotides are TGTGCCAGCAGTGACCTTGGGAAGGTGCGAGCGAACACCGGGGAGCTGTTTTTT. This chain joins TRBV6-1 and TRBJ2-2; the D is unclear. Trimming stripped 3 bases from V and 0 bases from J, with 17 bases between. Germline CDR1 and CDR2: MNHNS and SASEGT. The CDR3 has 18 residues.

This clone was picked up one time. The gene calls are TRBV7-9 and TRBJ1-3; D gene ambiguous. Trimming left V 2 bases short and J 2 bases short, with 10 bases between. The CDR3 has 15 residues. Germline lookup yields CDR1 SEHNR and CDR2 FQNEAQ (reference sequence). The CDR3 sequence is CASSLSSGAGNTIYF. The CDR3 DNA reads as TGTGCCAGCAGCTTATCATCAGGTGCTGGAAACACCATATATTTT.

The chain recombines TRBV11-2 with TRBJ2-7, with unresolved D. Germline CDR1 reads SGHAT; CDR2 reads FQNNGV. Trimming shortened V by 5 bases and J by 4 bases, and 6 bases separated the two germline ends. The CDR3 length is 11 residues. Here the CDR3 DNA reads TGTGCCAGCAGCCACCCTTACGAGCAGTACGTC. This translates into CASSHPYEQYV.

The chain has TRBV2 and TRBJ2-2; D may be TRBD1 (5 bases). Between the trimmed V and J ends, which lost 4 bases and 4 bases, there was a span of 16 bases. The CDR3 has 16 amino acids. Germline values: CDR1 SNHLY, CDR2 FYNNEI. The CDR3 protein is CASSAGQGSSTGELFF. DNA for the CDR3: TGTGCCAGCAGTGCAGGCCAGGGCAGCAGCACCGGGGAGCTGTTTTTT.

The rearrangement joins TRBV6-6 to TRBJ1-4; TRBD1 matches 10 bases. The CDR3 spans 14 residues. V lost 6 bases, J lost 10 bases, and 8 bases stayed unmatched. Germline V gene lookup returns CDR1 MNHNY and CDR2 SVGAGI (reference sequence). DNA for the CDR3: TGTGCCAGCAGCCCGGGACAGGGGAGTGGAAAACTGTTTTTT. Its translation: CASSPGQGSGKLFF.